The rows below give T cell receptor beta chains drawn from one sample of a study of blood T cells in healthy people across ages. TCRdb reprocessed the 5' RACE reads with MiXCR, giving one entry per CDR3 protein. The top ten clones hold around 8% of a sample with about 1,600,000 distinct CDR3 sequences, 42% of them seen once. Source material: blood. These receptors came from a woman under 30 in good health. Both conserved end residues are part of each CDR3. The D gene is left open where the match is weak. Expanded clones are given a class, and other clones once, few, many or no size at all.

-	TRBV6-2/TRBV6-3	TRBJ2-3	TRBD2	TGTGCCAGCAGTACGACTAGCGGGGGGGCAAAAGATACGCAGTATTTT	CASSTTSGGAKDTQYF
-	TRBV2	TRBJ2-5	TRBD2	TGTGCCAGTAGTGGCGGGGGGCCCACCCAAGAGACCCAGTACTTC	CASSGGGPTQETQYF
few	TRBV7-2	TRBJ2-5	-	TGTGCCAGCAGCTTAGCTCATAAACTAGGGTCAGAGACCCAGTACTTC	CASSLAHKLGSETQYF
-	TRBV27	TRBJ2-3	-	TGTGCCAGCAGTTTATCAGACGGCACGCAGTATTTT	CASSLSDGTQYF
few	TRBV20-1	TRBJ2-7	-	TGCAGTGCTAGACCGGCAGTGTTTGAGGATGAGCAGTACTTC	CSARPAVFEDEQYF
-	TRBV30	TRBJ2-1	TRBD2	TGTGCCTGGAGTGTAGGCGGGGGGGATTACAATGAGCAGTTCTTC	CAWSVGGGDYNEQFF
once	TRBV10-3	TRBJ2-7	-	TGTGCCATCAGTGAGGGCAGACTGACCTCCTACGAGCAGTACTTC	CAISEGRLTSYEQYF
-	TRBV28	TRBJ2-3	-	TGTGCCAGCAGTTTATTCCCCGTGTCAGCCTCTAACACAGATACGCAGTATTTT	CASSLFPVSASNTDTQYF
few	TRBV9	TRBJ2-1	TRBD2	TGTGCCAGCAGCGTAGGGACTAGCGCCTCGGGAGTGCAGTTCTTC	CASSVGTSASGVQFF
-	TRBV7-2	TRBJ2-3	TRBD2	TGTGCCAGCAGCTTAATGGGCGGGAGTTCAGATACGCAGTATTTT	CASSLMGGSSDTQYF
few	TRBV28	TRBJ1-2	-	TGTGCCAGCAGTTTTGGGAAATGGGGCTACACCTTC	CASSFGKWGYTF
-	TRBV7-2	TRBJ1-2	-	TGTGTCAGCAGACAACCTGGACAGTTATATGGCTACACCTTC	CVSRQPGQLYGYTF